The sample holds one count of the clone carrying this TCR beta chain. This table comes from immunoSEQ multiplex PCR, and its TCRdb copy is limited to in-frame clones, with some not included. Here the sample spans 1.6 million or so clones, around 98.5% being singletons. This sample was taken from a study of shared clonotypes between healthy human individuals. The CDR3 length is 14 residues. Trimming took off 1 base at V and 5 bases at J, with 10 bases between the two ends. Germline assignment: CDR1 SGHTA and CDR2 FQGTGA. This receptor was taken from a man between 25 and 39 years old in good health. The sample consisted of naive CD4+ T cells sorted from blood. The subset is: CD45RA+ positively selected. The genes are TRBV7-3 and TRBJ2-3, with D possibly being TRBD1 or TRBD2 (5 bases each). The CDR3 nucleotides are TGTGCCAGCAGCTTAAGAGGGGTTGGAGATACGCAGTATTTT. Its protein is CASSLRGVGDTQYF.